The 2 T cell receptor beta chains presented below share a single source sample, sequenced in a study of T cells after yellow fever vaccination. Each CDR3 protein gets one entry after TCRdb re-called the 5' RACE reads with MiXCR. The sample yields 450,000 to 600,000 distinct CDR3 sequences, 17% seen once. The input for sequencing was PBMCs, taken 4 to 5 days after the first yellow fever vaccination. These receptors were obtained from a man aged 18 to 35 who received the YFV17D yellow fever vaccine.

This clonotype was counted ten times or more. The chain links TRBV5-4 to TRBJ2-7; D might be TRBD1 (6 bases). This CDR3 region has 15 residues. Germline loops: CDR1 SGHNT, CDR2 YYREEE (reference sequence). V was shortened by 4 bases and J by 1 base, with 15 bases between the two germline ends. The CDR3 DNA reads TGTGCCAGCAGCCGTCGGACAGTTCAGTCCTACGAGCAGTACTTC. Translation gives CASSRRTVQSYEQYF.

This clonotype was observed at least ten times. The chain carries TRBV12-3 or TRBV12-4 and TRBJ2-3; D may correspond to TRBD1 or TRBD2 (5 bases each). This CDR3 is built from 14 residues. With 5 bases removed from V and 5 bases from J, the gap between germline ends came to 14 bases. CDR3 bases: TGTGCCAGCAGTCCCCCGGGACGGGGAGATACGCAGTATTTT. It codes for CASSPPGRGDTQYF.